These 3 T cell receptor beta chains were all obtained from the same sample, sequenced in a study of blood T cell repertoires in COVID-19. The table came from immunoSEQ multiplex PCR; TCRdb's copy has only in-frame clones and leaves some out. The repertoire holds over 150,000 clones, with roughly 83% as singletons. Input material: peripheral blood. The receptors were gathered from a man aged 18 to 35 with active or convalescent COVID-19.

V and J are TRBV2 and TRBJ2-3, with 8 nucleotides matching TRBD2. The trim removed 2 bases at V and 5 bases at J, leaving 15 bases unmatched. Per the germline V gene, CDR1 is SNHLY and CDR2 is FYNNEI. The CDR3 has 18 amino acids. The CDR3 loop is CASSESTGRSGGKDTQYF. The CDR3 DNA is TGTGCCAGCAGTGAAAGTACGGGTCGGAGCGGGGGAAAAGATACGCAGTATTTT.

This clone was recorded only once. The chain combines TRBV20-1 with TRBJ2-7, with a weak D call TRBD1 (5 bases). Between the trimmed V and J ends, which lost 8 bases and 9 bases, there was a span of 17 bases. Germline V gene sequence: CDR1 DFQATT, CDR2 SNEGSKA (reference sequence). The CDR3 is 11 residues long. The CDR3 region has the DNA TGCAGTCTATCGACAGTCTCCGGGCAGTACTTC. Protein sequence: CSLSTVSGQYF.

V gene TRBV7-8 combines with J gene TRBJ2-3; D is uncertain. The germline V gene has CDR1 SGHVS and CDR2 FQNEAQ. The CDR3 has 14 residues. The V end was cut by 2 bases, the J end by 1 base, with 7 bases between. In DNA form, the CDR3 reads TGTGCCAGCAGCTTACTAGTCGGCACAGATACGCAGTATTTT. Its protein is CASSLLVGTDTQYF.